This T cell receptor beta chain comes out of a study of cytomegalovirus exposure and HLA in healthy donors (dated by TCRdb to about 2017). Regarding the research as a whole: According to an earlier analysis of a few hundred of the donors, some 170 million T cells yielded 120 million or so unique TCR beta sequences and less than 300 Gb of sequence data. An early release covering 500 to 750 HLA-typed donors comprised about 310 gigabases of sequencing data and some 79 million unique TCR sequences. The genetic ancestry cluster associated with self-reported Caucasian donors included 81% of the roughly 400 genotyped donors. The study aimed to test whether cataloging public T cell receptors could reveal signatures of past pathogen exposure. Using immunosequencing, the study profiled T cell repertoires from around 670 subjects and related those repertoires to cytomegalovirus serostatus. A separate validation cohort of 90 to 150 different subjects was used in addition to the roughly 700-subject first cohort. To predict cytomegalovirus infection status, the study brought together high-throughput TCR immunosequencing, statistical association of individual TCRs with disease status, and machine learning. To study patterns of TCR occurrence, a later analysis re-analyzed previously published TCR beta repertoires from several hundred donors and added high-resolution HLA genotyping. Rather than drawing on any new phenotypic data, the later analysis identified candidate immune exposures from TCR beta sequences and the way those sequences occurred across donors. To decide whether each TCR beta V gene segment behaved as functional or pseudogenic, an earlier analysis of some 570 of the donors relied on high-throughput TCR beta sequencing. Donor age, sex, ethnicity and CMV serostatus were compiled together with the repertoire data. Genome-wide SNP genotypes for about 55% of the roughly 670 donors were used in a later genetic analysis, which treated that subset as a discovery cohort. Every discovery cohort repertoire had been produced on one sequencing platform. HLA typing included class I and class II loci at four-digit resolution. Typing coverage differed by locus: A, B, C, DRB1 and DQB1 were typed in about 620-640 donors, DQA1 in 500 to 550, DPA1 in approximately 610, and DPB1 in approximately 450. Five DR-DQ haplotypes were handled as single units for association and clustering because linkage in the cohort was strong. On average, over 200,000 unique TCR beta nucleotide sequences were sequenced per donor among 398 genotyped donors of the cohort, with roughly 18% of those sequences being non-productive. Study-wide findings and limitations: The cohort was sequenced for TCR beta chains only, and without alpha or paired-chain data the features that could be detected were limited. A later analysis found that TCR association rates varied across HLA loci, with DRB1 alleles showing the most associated TCRs and HLA-C alleles the fewest. At a false discovery rate of 0.05, a later analysis linked under 20,000 TCR beta sequences to specific HLA alleles. A further reported finding was that TCR beta sequences accurately predicted the HLA-A and HLA-B alleles for most subjects in the first cohort. In the study, around 150 TCR beta chains were listed as associated with cytomegalovirus. Correlated functional status among segregating V segments might be attributable to linkage disequilibrium, but an unknown experimental factor could not be ruled out. An association between a missense DCLRE1C variant and V-gene and J-gene trimming of TCR beta chains was found in a later genetic analysis and replicated in an independent cohort. Most TCR sequences were observed very rarely across donors, whereas some public TCRs were present in many individuals. A group of highly shared sequence variants was considered likely to be a technical artifact of the sequencing pipeline. Roughly uniform sequencing depth across donors was assumed in presence/absence analyses, although this assumption may not hold. Because the 87-base-pair reads could not distinguish some IMGT-functional V segments, including TRBV6-2 and TRBV6-3, those segments were excluded. In both the original and validation cohorts, the classifier was reported to diagnose cytomegalovirus status with high specificity and sensitivity. According to a later analysis, parvovirus B19, influenza, CMV and Epstein-Barr virus appeared linked to several top co-occurrence clusters. In a later genetic analysis, fewer N-insertions in productive TCRs were reported among donors in an Asian-associated ancestry cluster than the roughly 700-donor mean. According to the authors, the approach could potentially be generalized to other disease states and immunological phenotypes. Because HLA typing was missing for some donors at each locus, association tests included only the typed subset. In a later analysis, HLA-associated TCR beta chains showed more clonal expansion and lower generation probabilities than non-associated chains that were equally common. CMV serostatus was the only immune exposure information available for the cohort. Because counts were too low, more than 15 rarely observed V segments, including chromosome 9 orphons, were left out of the earlier analysis of a few hundred of the donors. Most CMV-associated TCR beta chains appeared to be HLA-restricted in a later analysis, and the HLA associations seemed to be driven largely by CMV exposure. When HLA alleles, especially DR and DQ, strongly co-occurred, TCR associations were difficult to assign to individual alleles. In an earlier analysis of more than 450 of the donors, most TCR beta V segments were observed in productive rearrangements about 90% or about 30% of the time, broadly matching IMGT annotations. In vitro tests confirmed that three of the cytomegalovirus-associated TCR beta chains recognize cytomegalovirus antigens.

As for this clone: Its specific antigen is unknown. No clone much larger than this one lies a single base away; base qualities are absent.

Trimmed from V: 7 bases; trimmed from J: 5 bases; junction bases lacking a gene match: 7. CDR1 and CDR2 are drawn from the germline V gene: SQVTM, ANQGSEA. Inclusive of the bounding cysteine and phenylalanine, the CDR3 is 13 residues long. Of the read, only the CDR3 DNA is kept; its 39 bases are in frame from base 1. The cohort comprised several hundred healthy bone marrow donors. At the time of sampling, all cohort members were nominally healthy, though unrecorded immune exposures were likely present. The donor was CMV seropositive and was included in the group of 250 to 350 seropositive cohort members. A peripheral blood sample was provided by each donor, and peripheral blood mononuclear cells were used for TCR beta sequencing. The Qiagen DNeasy Blood Extraction Kit was used to extract genomic DNA from the blood cell samples. The library was obtained by the immunoSEQ multiplex PCR assay. A mixture of 60 forward primers for TCR Vbeta segments and 13 reverse primers for TCR Jbeta segments was used in the multiplex PCR. Amplification of the CDR3 region of rearranged TCR beta genes was performed with a multiplex PCR assay on genomic DNA. Amplified TCR beta libraries were sequenced as 87-base-pair reads on the Illumina HiSeq System. Turning to the authors' computational methods: A later analysis counted about 82 million unique TCR beta chains across the 700 or so repertoires, and 10 million to 11 million of these chains were shared by at least two donors. Raw reads were error-corrected and collapsed into unique sequences with a nearest-neighbor algorithm that merged closely related sequences to remove PCR and sequencing errors. V, D and J gene segments were assigned by aligning CDR3 sequences to IMGT reference sequences. For a sequence to be retained, a match of at least six nucleotides to both a V gene segment and a J gene segment was required. Rearrangements were called productive when the CDR3 lacked stop codons and stayed in frame with V and J; all others were non-productive. CDR3 was defined by IMGT convention, running from the second conserved V-encoded cysteine to the conserved J-encoded phenylalanine. Sequences without an unambiguous match to a single V gene segment were excluded from the earlier analysis of 450 to 650 of the donors. An earlier analysis of around 600 of the donors classified V segments as functional when productive rearrangements were above 56.7% and as segregating when the standard deviation between donors was above 5%. A statistical classification framework was built to diagnose cytomegalovirus status from the catalog of TCR beta chain sequences. V and J gene assignment, in a later analysis, came from comparing TCR nucleotide sequences with IMGT/GENE-DB human TR gene sequences. Using the TCRdist pipeline, a later analysis assigned CDR3 sequences along with most-parsimonious VDJ recombination scenarios. A later analysis defined each TCR beta chain by its CDR3 amino acid sequence plus V-gene family, and excluded reads lacking a unique V-gene family. A later analysis removed over 500 highly shared, low-generation-probability nucleotide sequences to deal with suspected cross-contamination and a sequencing artifact. In a later analysis, a clonal expansion index was calculated for each public chain from normalized within-repertoire ranks of inferred template counts. A later analysis computed generation probabilities with a VDJ recombination model fitted to out-of-frame rearrangements, and checked the results against IGoR. A later analysis scored TCR-TCR, TCR-HLA and TCR-CMV co-occurrence with hypergeometric tests, applying a repertoire-size bias correction to TCR pairs. A later analysis estimated false discovery rates by permuting HLA or CMV assignments 20 times. In a later analysis, co-occurring TCRs were grouped using DBSCAN, and TCRdist sequence similarity was added for clustering within HLA-allele-positive subsets. Repertoires with fewer than 30,000 or more than 120,000 public chains were left out of co-occurrence clustering, as were about 5 repertoires with anomalous nucleotide sharing. In its TCRdb copy, this immuneACCESS table keeps in-frame sequences only and misses some clones. Where compared with another copy, unresolved V genes explain less than half of these, and the others have no known cause. From that table come the V and J calls and clone size; the DNA was used to work out D and trimming. The sample includes 80,000 to 95,000 clones, with approximately 85% observed a single time. 5.6% of the sample rests with the top ten.

The sequencing input was PBMCs. The sequence is built from TRBV29-1 and TRBJ2-3, with 9 central nucleotides matching TRBD1. This clonotype was obtained from a woman between 18 and 29 years old in good health and CMV-seropositive. The CDR3 amino acid sequence is: CSAEGQGLDTQYF. The DNA sequence is as follows: TGCAGCGCCGAGGGACAGGGTTTAGATACGCAGTATTTT.